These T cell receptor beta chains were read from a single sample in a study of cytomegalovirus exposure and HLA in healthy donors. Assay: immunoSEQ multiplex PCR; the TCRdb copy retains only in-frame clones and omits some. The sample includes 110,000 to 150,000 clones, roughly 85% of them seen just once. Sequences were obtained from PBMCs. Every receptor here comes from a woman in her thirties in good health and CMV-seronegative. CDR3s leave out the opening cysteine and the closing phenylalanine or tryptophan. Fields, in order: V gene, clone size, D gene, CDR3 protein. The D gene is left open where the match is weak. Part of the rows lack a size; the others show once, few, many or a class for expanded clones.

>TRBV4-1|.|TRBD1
ASSQDGQGHQPQH
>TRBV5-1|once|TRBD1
ASSLAGSGGYTEAF
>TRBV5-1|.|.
ASSAGRPQETQY
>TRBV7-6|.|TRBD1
ASSSYDRGVELF
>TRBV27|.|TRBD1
ASSFTGGANTGELF
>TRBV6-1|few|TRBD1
ASTRQGQGTEAF
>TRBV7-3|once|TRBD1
ASSLGTGGNTEAF
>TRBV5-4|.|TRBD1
ASSTGQGRGAYGYT
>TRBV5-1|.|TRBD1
ASSTDRGEEAF
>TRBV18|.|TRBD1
ASSPGQGHSYEQY
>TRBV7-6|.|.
ASSLGQGKTEAF
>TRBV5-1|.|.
ASSPQGAGSGTIEAF
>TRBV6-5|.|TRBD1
ASSYRTGDEQY
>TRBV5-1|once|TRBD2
ASSQLAGGNEQF
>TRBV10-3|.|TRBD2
ASGGTGGPYEQY
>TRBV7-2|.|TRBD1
ASSQKQGATNEKLF
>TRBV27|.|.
ASGRNQPQH
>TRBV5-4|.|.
ASSEYSRGLFYGYT
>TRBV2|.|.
ASSDGLPGQPQH
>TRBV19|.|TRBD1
ASSGGGMGTEAF
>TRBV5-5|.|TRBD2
ASSQRLADYNEQF
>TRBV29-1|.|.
SVDYWGAAGYT
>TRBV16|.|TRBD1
ASSADRGNTEAF
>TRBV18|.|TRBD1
ASSPQGATGKETQY
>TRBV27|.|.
ASSPGGQGNTIY
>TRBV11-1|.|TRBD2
ASSTTSGGSYEQY
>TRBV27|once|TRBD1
ASSSQGAGAKNIQY
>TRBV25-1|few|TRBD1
ASTRTGGGGMNTEAF